Below, one T cell receptor beta chain is given with its context. From germline, CDR1 is MNHEY and CDR2 SVGEGT. Trimming took off 2 bases at V and 0 bases at J, with 14 bases between the two ends. This CDR3 has 16 residues. Sequencing used immunoSEQ multiplex PCR; TCRdb keeps in-frame clones, though not all of them. The sample consists of tens of thousands of clones, 85% of them appearing once. This record comes from a study of control samples from healthy donors and cancer patients. The genes are TRBV6-2 or TRBV6-3 and TRBJ2-7, with a tentative D call TRBD2 (5 bases). This TCR derives from a middle-aged man in good health. Material for sequencing was blood. The CDR3 is CASSYPPIDYSYEQYF. CDR3 coding DNA: TGTGCCAGCAGTTACCCCCCCATCGACTACTCCTACGAGCAGTACTTC.